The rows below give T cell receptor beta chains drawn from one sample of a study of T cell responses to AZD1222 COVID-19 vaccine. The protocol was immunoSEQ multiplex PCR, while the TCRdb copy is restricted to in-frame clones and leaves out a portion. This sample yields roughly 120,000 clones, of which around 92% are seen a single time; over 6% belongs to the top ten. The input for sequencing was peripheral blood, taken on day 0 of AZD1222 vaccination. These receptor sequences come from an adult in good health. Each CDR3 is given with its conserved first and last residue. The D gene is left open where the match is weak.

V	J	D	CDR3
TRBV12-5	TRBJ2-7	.	CASQAISSYEQYF
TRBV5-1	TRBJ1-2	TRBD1	CASSSSGQPRYGYTF
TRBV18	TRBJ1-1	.	CASSPPGNGDTEAFF
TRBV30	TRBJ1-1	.	CAWSSTGLEAFF
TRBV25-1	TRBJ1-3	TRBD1	CASSRQGGNTIYF
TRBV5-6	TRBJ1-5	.	CASSSGQTPYNQPQHF
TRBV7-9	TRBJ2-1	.	CASSLAAAGNNEQFF
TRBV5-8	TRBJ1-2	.	CASSLGQTPNYGYTF
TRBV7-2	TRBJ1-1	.	CASSFRRVTEAFF
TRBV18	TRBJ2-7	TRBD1	CASSRQGYEQYF
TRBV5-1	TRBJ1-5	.	CASSLTGGNQPQHF
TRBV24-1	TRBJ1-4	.	CATSDRGSGVTNEKLFF
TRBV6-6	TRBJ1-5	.	CASWSGGGNQPQHF
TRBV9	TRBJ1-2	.	CASSVTGGAGYTF
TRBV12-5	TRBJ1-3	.	CASGLVRGFRNTIYF
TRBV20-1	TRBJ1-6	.	CSVNSPLHF
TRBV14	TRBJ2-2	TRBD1	CASSPTGLGTGELFF
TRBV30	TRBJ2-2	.	CAWTGSTGELFF
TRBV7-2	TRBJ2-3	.	CASSLGWSVTDTQYF
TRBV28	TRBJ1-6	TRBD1	CASSFHGQGPSPLHF
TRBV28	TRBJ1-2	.	CASSFKPNYGYTF
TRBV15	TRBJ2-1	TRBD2	CATSLPPQRGTYNEQFF
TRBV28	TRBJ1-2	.	CASSLRQVVGYTF
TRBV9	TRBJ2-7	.	CASSVGQGGEQYF
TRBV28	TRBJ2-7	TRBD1	CASSPGTASSYEQYF
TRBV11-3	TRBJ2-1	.	CASSLGDDYNEQFF
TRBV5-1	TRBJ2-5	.	CASSSHQETQYF
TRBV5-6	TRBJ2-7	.	CASSSYSSYEQYF
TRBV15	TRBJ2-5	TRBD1	CATSEDRGLRETQYF
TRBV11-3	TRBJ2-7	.	CASSPSTGTPRRSEQYF
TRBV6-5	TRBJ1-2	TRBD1	CASRRDRGAPGYTF
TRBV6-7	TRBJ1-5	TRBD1	CASRDREGQPQHF
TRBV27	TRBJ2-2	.	CASSLFAGNTGELFF
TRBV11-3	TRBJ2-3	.	CASSLPESADTQYF
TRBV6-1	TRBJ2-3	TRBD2	CASSASERGGTDTQYF
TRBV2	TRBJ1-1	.	CASSEGQIKVTEAFF
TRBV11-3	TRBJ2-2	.	CASSLVSAANTGELFF
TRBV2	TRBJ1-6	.	CAGSAESNSPLHF
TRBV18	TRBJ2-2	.	CASSPRLQSTGELFF
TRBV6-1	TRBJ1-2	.	CASSDGDGSYGYTF
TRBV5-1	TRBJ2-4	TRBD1	CASSLGDRNIAKNIQYF
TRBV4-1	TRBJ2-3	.	CASSLGLSTDTQYF
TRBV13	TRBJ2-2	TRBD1	CASSRTGGDTGELFF
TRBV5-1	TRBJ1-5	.	CASSLGSNQPQHF
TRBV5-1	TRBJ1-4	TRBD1	CASSTGGQKEKLFF
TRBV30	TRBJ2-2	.	CAWRIGVNIGELFF